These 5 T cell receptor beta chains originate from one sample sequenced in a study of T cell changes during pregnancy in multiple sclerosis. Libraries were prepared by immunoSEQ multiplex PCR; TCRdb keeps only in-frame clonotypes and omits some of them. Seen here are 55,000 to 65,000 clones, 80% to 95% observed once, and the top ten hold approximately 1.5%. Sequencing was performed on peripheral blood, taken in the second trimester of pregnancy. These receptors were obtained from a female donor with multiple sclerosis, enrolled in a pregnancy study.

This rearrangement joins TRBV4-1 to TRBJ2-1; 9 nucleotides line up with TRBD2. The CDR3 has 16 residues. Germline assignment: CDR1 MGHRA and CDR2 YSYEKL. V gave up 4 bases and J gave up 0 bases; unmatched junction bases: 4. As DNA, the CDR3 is TGCGCCAGCAGCCGCCCAGCGGGAGGCTCCTACAATGAGCAGTTCTTC. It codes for CASSRPAGGSYNEQFF.

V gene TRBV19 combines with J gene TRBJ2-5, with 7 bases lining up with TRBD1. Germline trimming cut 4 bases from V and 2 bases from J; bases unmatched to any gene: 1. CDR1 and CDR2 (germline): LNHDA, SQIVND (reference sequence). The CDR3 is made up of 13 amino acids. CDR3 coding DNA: TGTGCCAGTAGTACGGACAGGCAAGAGACCCAGTACTTC. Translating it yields CASSTDRQETQYF. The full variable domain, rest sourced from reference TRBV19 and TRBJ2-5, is DGGITQSPKYLFRKEGQNVTLSCEQNLNHDAMYWYRQDPGQGLRLIYYSQIVNDFQKGDIAEGYSVSREKKESFPLTVTSAQKNPTAFYLCASSTDRQETQYFGPGTRLLVL.

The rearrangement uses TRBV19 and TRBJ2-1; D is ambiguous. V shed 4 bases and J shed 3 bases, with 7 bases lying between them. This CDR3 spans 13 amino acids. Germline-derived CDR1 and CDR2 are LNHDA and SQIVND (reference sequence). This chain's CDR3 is CASSSGNYNEQFF. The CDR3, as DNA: TGTGCCAGTAGTAGCGGAAACTACAATGAGCAGTTCTTC.

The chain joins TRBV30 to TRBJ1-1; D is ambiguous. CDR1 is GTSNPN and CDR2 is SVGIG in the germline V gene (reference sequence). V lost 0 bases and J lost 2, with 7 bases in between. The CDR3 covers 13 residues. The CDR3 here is CAWSVLRNTEAFF. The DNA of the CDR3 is TGTGCCTGGAGTGTACTAAGAAACACTGAAGCTTTCTTT.

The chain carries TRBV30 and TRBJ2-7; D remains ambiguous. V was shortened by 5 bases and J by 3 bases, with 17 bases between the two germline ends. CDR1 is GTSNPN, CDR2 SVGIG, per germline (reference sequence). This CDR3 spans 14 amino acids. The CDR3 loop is CAWGLAAPNYEQYF. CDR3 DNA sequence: TGTGCCTGGGGGTTGGCAGCGCCAAACTACGAGCAGTACTTC. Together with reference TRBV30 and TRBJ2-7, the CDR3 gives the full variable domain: SQTIHQWPATLVQPVGSPLSLECTVEGTSNPNLYWYRQAAGRGLQLLFYSVGIGQISSEVPQNLSASRPQDRQFILSSKKLLLSDSGFYLCAWGLAAPNYEQYFGPGTRLTVT.